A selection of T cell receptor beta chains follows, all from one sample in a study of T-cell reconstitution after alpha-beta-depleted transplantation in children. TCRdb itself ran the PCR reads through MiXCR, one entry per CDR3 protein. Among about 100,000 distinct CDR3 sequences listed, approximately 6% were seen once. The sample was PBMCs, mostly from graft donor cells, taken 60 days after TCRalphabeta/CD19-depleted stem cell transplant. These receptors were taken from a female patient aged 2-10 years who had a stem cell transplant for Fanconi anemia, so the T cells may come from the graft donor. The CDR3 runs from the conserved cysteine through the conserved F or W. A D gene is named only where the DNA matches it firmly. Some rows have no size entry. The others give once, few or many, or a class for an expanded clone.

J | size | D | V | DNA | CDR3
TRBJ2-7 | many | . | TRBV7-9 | TGTGCCAGCAGCTTCGCGACATTGGACGAGCAGTACTTC | CASSFATLDEQYF
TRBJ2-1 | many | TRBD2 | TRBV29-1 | TGCAGCGTTGGCCCCACTAGCGGGTTTTCCTACAATGAGCAGTTCTTC | CSVGPTSGFSYNEQFF
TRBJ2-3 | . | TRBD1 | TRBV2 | TGTGCCAGCAGAACGGGACAGCAGTATGGAGATACGCAGTATTTT | CASRTGQQYGDTQYF
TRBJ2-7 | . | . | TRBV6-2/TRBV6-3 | TGTGCCAGTCAACCAAACGGGGCCTCCGAGCAGTACTTC | CASQPNGASEQYF
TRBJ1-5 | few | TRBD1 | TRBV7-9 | TGTGCCAGCAGCTTAGGGCCGGGACAGGGTCCGCCCCAGCATTTT | CASSLGPGQGPPQHF
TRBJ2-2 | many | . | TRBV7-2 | TGTGCCAGCAGCTTATTCCTTGGTAACACCGGGGAGCTGTTTTTT | CASSLFLGNTGELFF
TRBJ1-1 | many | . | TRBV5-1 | TGCGCCAGCAGCTTGGAAGGACAGATGAACACTGAAGCTTTCTTT | CASSLEGQMNTEAFF
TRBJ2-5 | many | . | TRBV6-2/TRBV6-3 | TGTGCCAGCAGTCCAACGACAGCCAAAGAGACCCAGTACTTC | CASSPTTAKETQYF
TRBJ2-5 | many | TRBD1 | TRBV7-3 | TGTGCCACCCGACAGGGGAAGACCCAGTACTTC | CATRQGKTQYF
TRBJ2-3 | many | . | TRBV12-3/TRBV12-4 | TGTGCCAGCAGTTTTTCAGGGGAACACACAGATACGCAGTATTTT | CASSFSGEHTDTQYF
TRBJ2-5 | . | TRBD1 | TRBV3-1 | TGTGCCAGCAGCCAAGAAGACAGGGGGGGGTGGTGGGAGACCCAGTACTTC | CASSQEDRGGWWETQYF
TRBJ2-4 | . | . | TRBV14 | TGTGCCAGCAGCCAAGACCCTCAAAAAAACATTCAGTACTTC | CASSQDPQKNIQYF
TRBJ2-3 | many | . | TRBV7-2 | TGTGCCAGCAGCTTAGAGTGGGGGGCAGATACGCAGTATTTT | CASSLEWGADTQYF
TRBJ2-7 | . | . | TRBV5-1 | TGCGCCAGCAGCGACCGCTACGAGCAGTACTTC | CASSDRYEQYF
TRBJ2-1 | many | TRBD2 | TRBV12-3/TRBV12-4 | TGTGCCAGCAGTTTCCCCCTAGCGGTCTTCAATGAGCAGTTCTTC | CASSFPLAVFNEQFF
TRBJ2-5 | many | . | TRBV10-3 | TGTGCCATCAGTGAGATGGCAGGGAAGGGGACCCAGTACTTC | CAISEMAGKGTQYF
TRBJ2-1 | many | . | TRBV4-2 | TGTGCCAGCAGCCCCCGACTGACAGTTTCTTACTCCTACAATGAGCAGTTCTTC | CASSPRLTVSYSYNEQFF
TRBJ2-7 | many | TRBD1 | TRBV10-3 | TGTGCCATCAGTGAGGCAGGACAGGGGCGATACGAGCAGTACTTC | CAISEAGQGRYEQYF
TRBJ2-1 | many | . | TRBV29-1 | TGCAGCGTTGAATGGGGCGAGGCGGCCCTATCGAACAATGAGCAGTTCTTC | CSVEWGEAALSNNEQFF
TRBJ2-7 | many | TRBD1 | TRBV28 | TGTGCCAGCAGAACCACTACAGGGGGTGGACGCCTCTCCTACGAGCAGTACTTC | CASRTTTGGGRLSYEQYF
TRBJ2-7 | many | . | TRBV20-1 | TGCAGTGCTAGTACCTCCCGTCAGCGGGCCCGCTACGAGCAGTACTTC | CSASTSRQRARYEQYF
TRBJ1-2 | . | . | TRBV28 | TGTGCCAGCAGTTTCCCGGACGGCTACACCTTC | CASSFPDGYTF
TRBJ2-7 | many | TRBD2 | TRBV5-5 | TGTGCCAGCAGCCCCAGACTAGCGGGAGTGTACGAGCAGTACTTC | CASSPRLAGVYEQYF
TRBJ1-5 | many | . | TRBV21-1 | TGTGCCAGCAGGGGACAGGGGGCAAGCAATCAGCCCCAGCATTTT | CASRGQGASNQPQHF
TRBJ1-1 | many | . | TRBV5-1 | TGCGCCAGCAGCTTGCGAAGCCCGGGCACTGAAGCTTTCTTT | CASSLRSPGTEAFF
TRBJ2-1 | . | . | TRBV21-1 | TGTGCCAGCATCTCGACTAGCGGGATAAAGTGGGGTCGATACAATGAGCAGTTCTTC | CASISTSGIKWGRYNEQFF
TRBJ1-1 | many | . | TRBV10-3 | TGTGCCATCAGTGAAGCAGGGGAGGACACTGAAGCTTTCTTT | CAISEAGEDTEAFF
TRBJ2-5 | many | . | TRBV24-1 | TGTGCCACCAGTGATTTACACAGGGGAGGTGGCCAGTACTTC | CATSDLHRGGGQYF
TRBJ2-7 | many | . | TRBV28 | TGTGCCAGCGGGTCATTCGTCATACCCTACGAGCAGTACTTC | CASGSFVIPYEQYF